Below are 18 T cell receptor beta chains sequenced from a single sample in a study of blood T cells in healthy people across ages (dated by TCRdb to between 2014 and 2017). The library relied on 5' RACE. The listed sequencing device is Illumina HiSeq 2500. A second roughly 7 to 11 cycle PCR used a sample-barcoded 5' primer and a J-beta primer mix. Using fastp trimming at Q25 and MiXCR clonotype assembly, TCRdb reanalyzed the public sequencing data and kept in-frame beta chains. One record per CDR3 amino acid sequence lists the most common genes and DNA. In all, the sample holds 590,000 or so distinct CDR3 sequences, and under 30% of those were seen once. The biggest ten clones account for around 14% of the sample. Sequences were obtained from blood. The receptors stem from an elderly woman in good health.

The chain has TRBV5-1 and TRBJ1-2; D gene ambiguous. CDR1 and CDR2 from the germline V gene are SGHRS and YFSETQ. The length of the CDR3 is 16 residues. Trimming removed 3 bases from V and 0 bases from J, with 15 bases in between. The CDR3 reads CASSSGRARANYGYTF. The DNA of the CDR3 is TGCGCCAGCAGCTCTGGGAGGGCAAGAGCTAACTATGGCTACACCTTC. Combining the CDR3 with reference TRBV5-1 and TRBJ1-2 gives the whole variable domain KAGVTQTPRYLIKTRGQQVTLSCSPISGHRSVSWYQQTPGQGLQFLFEYFSETQRNKGNFPGRFSGRQFSNSRSEMNVSTLELGDSALYLCASSSGRARANYGYTFGSGTRLTVV.

The gene calls are TRBV6-5 and TRBJ2-6, with D perhaps matching TRBD1 (5 bases). V gave up 2 bases and J gave up 4 bases, with 15 bases separating them. This CDR3 spans 17 amino acids. CDR1 is MNHEY and CDR2 is SVGAGI in the germline V gene. CDR3 sequence: CASSYQGGSAGANVLTF. CDR3 sequence (DNA): TGTGCCAGCAGTTACCAGGGTGGCAGTGCCGGGGCCAACGTCCTGACTTTC.

This clonotype has just a few counts. The chain couples TRBV27 to TRBJ1-1; the D is unclear. The CDR3 runs 13 residues. Germline V gives CDR1 MNHEY, CDR2 SMNVEV (reference sequence). The V end was cut by 7 bases, the J end by 6 bases, with 15 bases between. The DNA for the CDR3 is TGTGCCAGCAAGGACCGGGCCCGCGCTGAAGCTTTCTTT. Encoded protein: CASKDRARAEAFF.

This clonotype was counted many times. CDR3 in amino acids: CATAFKPGQGARGYTF. In nucleotides, the CDR3 is TGTGCCACCGCCTTTAAACCGGGACAGGGGGCGCGAGGCTACACCTTC. The V and J genes are TRBV15 and TRBJ1-2, with 12 bases identical to TRBD1. V shed 8 bases, J shed 8 bases, and the junction held 15 bases outside the gene matches. In germline, CDR1 is LNHNV, CDR2 YYDKDF (reference sequence). The CDR3 spans 16 residues.

This clonotype has a count of ten or more. The chain has TRBV20-1 and TRBJ1-1, with 7 nucleotides matching TRBD1. Per the germline V gene, CDR1 is DFQATT and CDR2 is SNEGSKA (reference sequence). The V segment lost 1 base and the J segment 3 bases; nucleotides outside the gene matches: 8. This CDR3 is 15 amino acids long. The CDR3 nucleotides read TGCAGTGCTAGAGGGGGGCGCAGGGGGTACACTGAAGCTTTCTTT. It codes for CSARGGRRGYTEAFF.

About this clonotype: A single base separates this from a much larger clone, so it may be a read error. The chain carries TRBV6-1 and TRBJ2-7; 10 nucleotides agree with TRBD1. V shed 7 bases, J shed 4 bases, and the junction held 10 bases outside the gene matches. The CDR3 contains 15 residues. Germline assignment: CDR1 MNHNS and CDR2 SASEGT. The CDR3 reads CASIGSRDRGYEQYF. In nucleotides, the CDR3 is TGTGCCAGCATCGGAAGCCGGGACAGGGGTTACGAGCAGTACTTC.

At least ten counts were recorded for this clonotype. The rearrangement joins TRBV7-2 to TRBJ1-1; D possibly corresponds to TRBD1 (6 bases). Germline CDR1 and CDR2: SGHTA and FQGNSA. The CDR3 loop spans 14 amino acids. The V end was cut by 3 bases, the J end by 0 bases, with 8 bases between. The CDR3 nucleotides are TGTGCCAGCAGCTTCGGGACATTGAACACTGAAGCTTTCTTT. This translates into CASSFGTLNTEAFF.

Ten or more counts support this clonotype. This chain joins TRBV12-3 or TRBV12-4 and TRBJ2-1; 12 nucleotides match TRBD2. The CDR3 totals 16 residues. Trimming took 4 bases from V and 7 from J; bases not matched to a gene: 8. The DNA for the CDR3 is TGTGCCAGCAGTTATCTAGCGGGGGGGTCGTTAAATGAGCAGTTCTTC. As protein: CASSYLAGGSLNEQFF.

This clonotype was picked up one time. The chain couples TRBV7-2 to TRBJ2-7; the D gene is possibly TRBD2 (5 bases). The germline V gene encodes CDR1 SGHTA and CDR2 FQGNSA. The germline V and J ends were trimmed by 5 bases and 3 bases, with 14 bases remaining between them. The CDR3 has 14 residues. This CDR3 reads CASSPLTTIYEQYF. The CDR3 coding sequence is TGTGCCAGCAGCCCATTGACTACCATCTACGAGCAGTACTTC.

This clonotype appeared a few times. V is TRBV18 and J is TRBJ1-2, with TRBD1 identical over 10 bases. Germline V gene lookup returns CDR1 KGHSH and CDR2 LQKENI. The CDR3 sequence is 18 residues long. The J segment lost 0 bases and the V segment lost 5 bases, leaving 12 bases of the junction unmatched. In nucleotides, the CDR3 is TGTGCCAGCTCAGAGTCTCGGGACAGGGGAAGAGCTAACTATGGCTACACCTTC. Residues: CASSESRDRGRANYGYTF.

V usage is TRBV11-2 and J usage is TRBJ2-1, with 8 bases identical to TRBD1. The V segment lost 3 bases and the J segment 5 bases; nucleotides outside the gene matches: 9. CDR1 and CDR2 from the germline V gene are SGHAT and FQNNGV. This CDR3 region has 16 residues. The CDR3 loop is CASSFRAGQDHNEQFF. DNA of the CDR3: TGTGCCAGCAGCTTTCGTGCGGGACAGGACCACAATGAGCAGTTCTTC.

J is TRBJ1-2 and V is TRBV12-3 or TRBV12-4; 9 nucleotides align to TRBD1. This CDR3 has 18 amino acids. V lost 5 bases and J lost 7; bases outside the gene matches: 20. The CDR3, as DNA: TGTGCCAGCAGTCAAGCCCGTCCCCGGGACAGGGTGTTGCCTGGCTACACCTTC. It yields the protein CASSQARPRDRVLPGYTF.

The sample holds a few counts of this clonotype. The chain is built from TRBV4-2 and TRBJ1-6; D unclear. Looked up from germline, CDR1 is LGHNA and CDR2 is YNFKEQ. CDR3 length: 16 residues. Trimming took 0 bases from V and 6 from J, leaving 12 bases between them. For the CDR3, the DNA is TGTGCCAGCAGCCAAGATAGAGTCGGCGCTAATTCACCCCTCCACTTT. It is translated as CASSQDRVGANSPLHF.

V and J are TRBV20-1 and TRBJ2-3, with TRBD2 matching 13 bases. The CDR3 is 16 residues long. V shed 5 bases and J 2 bases; nucleotides not matched to a gene: 7. Germline loops: CDR1 DFQATT, CDR2 SNEGSKA (reference sequence). The CDR3 reads CSARTSGGLFTDTQYF. CDR3 nucleotides: TGCAGTGCTCGGACTAGCGGGGGTCTCTTCACAGATACGCAGTATTTT.

In the case of this clonotype: This may arise from a read error, as a much more abundant clone is one base away. The gene calls are TRBV13 and TRBJ2-3; the D gene is possibly TRBD1 (5 bases). The CDR3 totals 14 residues. Germline V CDR1 and CDR2: PRHDT, FYEKMQ (reference sequence). CDR3 nucleotides: TGTGCCAGCAACTTAGTTCTAGGGGCCGATACGCAGTATTTT. Translated: CASNLVLGADTQYF.

In its sample, this clonotype was seen many times. V is TRBV20-1 and J is TRBJ2-5; D call uncertain. The CDR3 sequence is 14 residues long. Germline CDR1 reads DFQATT; CDR2 reads SNEGSKA (reference sequence). The germline V and J ends were trimmed by 3 bases and 5 bases, with 16 bases remaining between them. The CDR3 spells CSASPSRLIETQYF. The CDR3 DNA reads TGCAGTGCTAGTCCCTCGCGGCTGATTGAGACCCAGTACTTC.

On this clonotype itself: This may be a read error: a much more frequent sequence differs by one nucleotide. The chain couples TRBV6-1 to TRBJ1-2; D not certain. CDR3 size: 14 residues. Germline-derived CDR1 and CDR2 are MNHNS and SASEGT. The CDR3 DNA reads as TGTACCAGCAGTGAAGAGGGAGGGATCAGTGCCTACACCTTC. It codes for CTSSEEGGISAYTF.

The V gene is TRBV6-2 or TRBV6-3, the J gene TRBJ2-5, with D perhaps TRBD2 (6 bases). The DNA end lines up better with TRBJ2-7; the J call may be wrong. This CDR3 region has 14 residues. The V gene's germline CDR1 is MNHEY and CDR2 SVGEGT. CDR3 nucleotide sequence: TGTGCCAGTAGATGCGGGGACGCCTTCTACGAGCAGTACTTC. It yields the protein CASRCGDAFYEQYF.